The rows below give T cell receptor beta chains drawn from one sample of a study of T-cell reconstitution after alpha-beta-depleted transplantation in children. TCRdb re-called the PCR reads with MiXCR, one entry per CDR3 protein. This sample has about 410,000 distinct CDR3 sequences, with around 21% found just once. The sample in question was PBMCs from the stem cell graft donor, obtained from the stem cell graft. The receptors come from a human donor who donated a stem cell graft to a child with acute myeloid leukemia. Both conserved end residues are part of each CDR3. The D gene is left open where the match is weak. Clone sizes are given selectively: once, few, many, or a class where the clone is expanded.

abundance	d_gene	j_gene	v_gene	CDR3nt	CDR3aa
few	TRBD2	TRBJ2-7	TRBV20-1	TGCAGTGCTAGTGGATCGGGAGGTATCTACGAGCAGTACTTC	CSASGSGGIYEQYF
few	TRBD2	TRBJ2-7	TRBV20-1	TGCAGTGCTAGAGCTGCGGCGGGAGGGTCCTACGAGCAGTACTTC	CSARAAAGGSYEQYF
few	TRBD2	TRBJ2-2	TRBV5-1	TGCGCCAGCAGCTTGGCCCATAGCGGGAAAGGGGAGCTGTTTTTT	CASSLAHSGKGELFF
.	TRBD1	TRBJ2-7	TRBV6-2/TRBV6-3	TGTGCCAGCAGAAAACAGGGACAGAGTACCTACGAGCAGTACTTC	CASRKQGQSTYEQYF
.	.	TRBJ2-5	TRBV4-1	TGCGCCAGCAGCCATGCACTCGCGGGGGAGACCCAGTACTTC	CASSHALAGETQYF
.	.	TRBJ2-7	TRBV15	TGTGCCACCAGCAGAGATAAGGGTTCGTACGAGCAGTACTTC	CATSRDKGSYEQYF
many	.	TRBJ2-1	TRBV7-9	TGTGCCAGCACCGCCTCCTACGACAATGAGCAGTTCTTC	CASTASYDNEQFF
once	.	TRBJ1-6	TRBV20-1	TGCAGTGCTAGAGCGACATGGGGACCTTCACCCCTCCACTTT	CSARATWGPSPLHF
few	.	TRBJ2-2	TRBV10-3	TGTGCCACGGGAAAAGGGGGGAACACCGGGGAGCTGTTTTTT	CATGKGGNTGELFF
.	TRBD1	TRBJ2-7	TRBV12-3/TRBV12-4	TGTGCCAGCAGTTTAGCGCTAAGGGGGACAGGGGGAACGAGCTCCTACGAGCAGTACTTC	CASSLALRGTGGTSSYEQYF
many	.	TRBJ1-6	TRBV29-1	TGCAGCGTTGCGTTACAGGGCGATAATTCACCCCTCCACTTT	CSVALQGDNSPLHF